Following are 25 T cell receptor beta chains from one sample sequenced in a study of T cell changes during pregnancy in multiple sclerosis. TCRdb's copy holds only in-frame clones and misses some; the assay was immunoSEQ multiplex PCR. This table holds over 85,000 clones, roughly nine tenths found once. The sequencing here drew on peripheral blood, taken in the second trimester of pregnancy. These receptors originate from a female donor in good health, enrolled as a control in a pregnancy study.

The chain carries TRBV11-2 and TRBJ2-3; 11 bases agree with TRBD2. The germline gives CDR1 SGHAT, CDR2 FQNNGV. Trimming at V came to 1 base and at J to 3 bases, leaving 6 bases not matched to a gene. The CDR3 runs to 17 residues. The CDR3: CASSLAGLAEWTDTQYF. CDR3 coding DNA: TGTGCCAGCAGCTTAGCGGGACTAGCGGAGTGGACAGATACGCAGTATTTT.

The CDR3 spells CASSQTSLNSPLHF. DNA for the CDR3: TGTGCCAGCAGCCAGACAAGCTTGAATTCACCCCTCCACTTT. The J gene is TRBJ1-6, the V gene TRBV21-1; the DNA was not used to check the table's D call, TRBD1. TRBV21-1 is termed a pseudogene. The CDR3 has 14 amino acids.

The chain links TRBV28 to TRBJ1-5; D remains ambiguous. Germline CDR1 and CDR2: MDHEN and SYDVKM. CDR3 length: 15 amino acids. With 6 bases removed from V and 5 bases from J, the gap between germline ends came to 17 bases. CDR3 nucleotide sequence: TGTGCCAGCAGCCCAACCACAATCCTCCATCAGCCCCAGCATTTT. It codes for CASSPTTILHQPQHF.

The chain recombines TRBV6-5 with TRBJ1-1; 7 bases are a match to TRBD1. Germline CDR1 MNHEY, CDR2 SVGAGI. The J segment lost 8 bases and the V segment lost 5 bases, leaving 8 bases of the junction unmatched. This CDR3 contains 13 residues. DNA for the CDR3: TGTGCCAGCAGTCCTGGGACAGTTGGAGAAGCTTTCTTT. Its translation is CASSPGTVGEAFF.

The chain is built from TRBV5-1 and TRBJ2-1; weak D call: TRBD2 (6 bases). The V end lost 4 bases, the J end lost 0 bases, and 14 bases lay between the germline ends. Per the germline V gene, CDR1 is SGHRS and CDR2 is YFSETQ. This CDR3 comprises 16 residues. The CDR3 loop is CASSPDYLSSYNEQFF. The CDR3 coding sequence is TGCGCCAGCAGCCCGGACTACCTTAGCTCCTACAATGAGCAGTTCTTC.

The V and J genes are TRBV28 and TRBJ1-3, with D perhaps matching TRBD1 (5 bases). Trimming shortened V by 2 bases and J by 3 bases, and 14 bases separated the two germline ends. The CDR3 consists of 16 residues. CDR1 is MDHEN and CDR2 is SYDVKM in the germline V gene. The CDR3 region is CASSLGSGRIGNTIYF. CDR3 DNA: TGTGCCAGCAGTTTAGGGTCAGGGCGGATTGGAAACACCATATATTTT.

The chain joins TRBV6-5 to TRBJ2-5; 11 bases line up with TRBD2. Per germline, CDR1 MNHEY and CDR2 SVGAGI. The V and J ends lost 4 bases and 1 base, in that order; junction bases with no gene match: 2. The CDR3 loop spans 15 amino acids. This CDR3 reads CASSSSGGSQETQYF. Written as DNA, the CDR3 is TGTGCCAGCAGTTCTAGCGGGGGGTCCCAAGAGACCCAGTACTTC.

CDR3 loop: CASHRGGYGYTF. In nucleotides, the CDR3 is TGTGCCAGCCACCGGGGGGGCTATGGCTACACCTTC. This chain connects TRBV28 to TRBJ1-2; weak D call: TRBD1 (5 bases). Trimming removed 8 bases at V and 4 bases at J, with 11 bases between. In germline, CDR1 is MDHEN, CDR2 SYDVKM. The CDR3 is made up of 12 amino acids.

This sequence joins TRBV15 and TRBJ2-1; perhaps TRBD2 as D (5 bases). V lost 3 bases, J lost 10 bases, and 22 bases lay in between. The CDR3 has 16 residues. In germline, CDR1 is LNHNV, CDR2 YYDKDF (reference sequence). The CDR3 reads CATSSPPSTSRREQFF. CDR3 coding DNA: TGTGCCACCAGCAGCCCGCCTAGCACAAGCCGGAGGGAGCAGTTCTTC.

The chain recombines TRBV25-1 with TRBJ1-1; 7 bases align to TRBD1. The V segment lost 2 bases and the J segment 12 bases; nucleotides outside the gene matches: 15. CDR1 is MGHDK and CDR2 is SYGVNS in the germline V gene. CDR3 length equals 15 residues. The CDR3 nucleotides read TGTGCCAGCAGTGAAACCGACAGGGTATCATTCAAGACTTTCTTT. Translation: CASSETDRVSFKTFF. Complete variable domain (other parts from reference TRBV25-1 and TRBJ1-1): EADIYQTPRYLVIGTGKKITLECSQTMGHDKMYWYQQDPGMELHLIHYSYGVNSTEKGDLSSESTVSRIRTEHFPLTLESARPSHTSQYLCASSETDRVSFKTFFGQGTRLTVV.

The V gene is TRBV5-1, the J gene TRBJ1-4, with a possible D match to TRBD1 (6 bases). V was cut by 1 base and J by 6 bases, with 10 bases left in between. CDR3 length: 14 residues. Per germline, CDR1 SGHRS and CDR2 YFSETQ. The CDR3 loop is CASSLRAGDEKLFF. DNA of the CDR3: TGCGCCAGCAGCTTGCGGGCAGGGGATGAAAAACTGTTTTTT.

The V and J genes are TRBV6-1 and TRBJ2-7, with TRBD2 identical over 8 bases. From germline, CDR1 is MNHNS and CDR2 SASEGT. The CDR3 has 12 residues. V was clipped by 6 bases and J by 2 bases; unmatched bases: 0. CDR3 residues: CASRGLAYEQYF. The CDR3 nucleotides read TGTGCCAGCAGGGGACTAGCCTACGAGCAGTACTTC.

This clone was seen a single time. This rearrangement joins TRBV15 to TRBJ2-1, with 11 bases identical to TRBD2. This CDR3 contains 18 residues. V shed 0 bases and J 7 bases; nucleotides not matched to a gene: 11. Germline assignment: CDR1 LNHNV and CDR2 YYDKDF (reference sequence). The CDR3 DNA sequence: TGTGCCACCAGCAGAGAACTAGCGGGGGCCCCGAGGGGGAATGAGCAGTTCTTC. It encodes CATSRELAGAPRGNEQFF.

This rearrangement joins TRBV7-8 to TRBJ2-5; 7 bases are shared with TRBD1. Per germline, CDR1 SGHVS and CDR2 FQNEAQ. V shed 4 bases and J 7 bases; nucleotides not matched to a gene: 15. CDR3 length equals 16 residues. As DNA, the CDR3 is TGTGCCAGCAGCTCGCTCCGGGACAGCCGATTCGCGACCCAGTACTTC. Translating gives CASSSLRDSRFATQYF.

This clone was seen a handful of times. The rearrangement joins TRBV5-6 to TRBJ2-6, with TRBD2 matching 9 bases. CDR1 and CDR2 (germline): SGHDT, YYEEEE. The V gene end was trimmed by 0 bases and the J gene end by 1 base; junction bases not matched to a gene: 2. The CDR3 contains 17 residues. The CDR3 loop reads CASSLGGGGSGANVLTF. DNA for the CDR3: TGTGCCAGCAGCTTGGGCGGGGGGGGGTCTGGGGCCAACGTCCTGACTTTC.

The chain employs TRBV28 and TRBJ2-7; TRBD2 is a possible D gene (5 bases). The germline V and J ends were trimmed by 6 bases and 6 bases, with 12 bases remaining between them. Germline-derived CDR1 and CDR2 are MDHEN and SYDVKM. This CDR3 is built from 12 residues. The CDR3 region is CASRDGDREQYF. The DNA for the CDR3 is TGTGCCAGCAGAGACGGGGATCGCGAGCAGTACTTC.

The J gene is TRBJ2-7, the V gene TRBV25-1, with TRBD1 as a possible D gene (5 bases). Germline V gives CDR1 MGHDK, CDR2 SYGVNS. This CDR3 is 12 amino acids long. The germline V and J ends were trimmed by 5 bases and 3 bases, with 8 bases remaining between them. Here the CDR3 DNA reads TGTGCCAGCAGTCGAGACAGCTACGAGCAGTACTTC. It is translated as CASSRDSYEQYF.

This rearrangement joins TRBV7-8 to TRBJ1-2, with 7 bases lining up with TRBD1. The ends lost 3 bases at V and 5 bases at J; junction bases unmatched: 3. Germline assignment: CDR1 SGHVS and CDR2 FQNEAQ. This CDR3 is 13 amino acids long. CDR3 sequence (DNA): TGTGCCAGCAGCTTCGACAGGGATTATGGCTACACCTTC. Amino acids: CASSFDRDYGYTF.

The rearrangement links TRBV7-9 to TRBJ2-5; 8 bases line up with TRBD1. Per germline, CDR1 SEHNR and CDR2 FQNEAQ (reference sequence). The V and J ends lost 3 bases and 5 bases, in that order; junction bases with no gene match: 14. This CDR3 is built from 17 residues. The DNA for the CDR3 is TGTGCCAGCAGCTTGGACATTACCGGGACAGGAGGGGAGACCCAGTACTTC. Protein: CASSLDITGTGGETQYF. Using reference TRBV7-9 and TRBJ2-5 for the parts outside the CDR3, the full variable domain is DTGVSQNPRHKITKRGQNVTFRCDPISEHNRLYWYRQTLGQGPEFLTYFQNEAQLEKSRLLSDRFSAERPKGSFSTLEIQRTEQGDSAMYLCASSLDITGTGGETQYFGPGTRLLVL.

CDR3 sequence: CASSLVLAGRKPQFF. In DNA, the CDR3 is TGTGCCAGCAGCTTAGTCCTAGCGGGGAGGAAGCCGCAGTTCTTC. The chain has TRBV7-2 and TRBJ2-1, with 9 bases fitting TRBD2. Germline V CDR1 and CDR2: SGHTA, FQGNSA. The CDR3 totals 15 residues. The V gene end was trimmed by 1 base and the J gene end by 12 bases; junction bases not matched to a gene: 10.

The V and J genes are TRBV2 and TRBJ1-4; D unresolved. CDR1 is SNHLY and CDR2 is FYNNEI in the germline V gene. The CDR3 sequence is 13 residues long. The V gene lost 3 bases and the J gene lost 7 bases, with 9 bases spanning the gap. The CDR3 protein is CASSEMRSEKLFF. CDR3 bases: TGTGCCAGCAGTGAGATGAGAAGTGAAAAACTGTTTTTT. Supplemented by reference TRBV2 and TRBJ1-4, the full variable domain reads EPEVTQTPSHQVTQMGQEVILRCVPISNHLYFYWYRQILGQKVEFLVSFYNNEISEKSEIFDDQFSVERPDGSNFTLKIRSTKLEDSAMYFCASSEMRSEKLFFGSGTQLSVL.

The chain uses TRBV4-1 and TRBJ2-1; D may be TRBD1 (5 bases). The CDR3 is 16 residues long. Germline V CDR1 and CDR2: MGHRA, YSYEKL. Trimming left V 3 bases short and J 0 bases short, with 12 bases between. Here the CDR3 reads CASSQHTGSSYNEQFF. In DNA, the CDR3 is TGCGCCAGCAGCCAGCATACAGGTAGCTCCTACAATGAGCAGTTCTTC.

The gene calls are TRBV4-3 and TRBJ1-1, with D unclear. Germline values: CDR1 LGHNA, CDR2 YSLEER. Trimming removed 4 bases from V and 0 bases from J, with 12 bases in between. This CDR3 contains 15 residues. The DNA of the CDR3 is TGCGCCAGCAGCCCGCAGCGGGTCATGAACACTGAAGCTTTCTTT. Its protein product is CASSPQRVMNTEAFF.

J is TRBJ1-1 and V is TRBV28; TRBD1 aligns across 8 bases. The CDR3 runs 14 residues. Germline CDR1 MDHEN, CDR2 SYDVKM. J lost 11 bases, V lost 2 bases, and 10 bases had no gene match. CDR3 sequence (DNA): TGTGCCAGCAGTTTAGCCGGACAGGGTGAGGTGGCTTTCTTT. It codes for CASSLAGQGEVAFF.

This chain links TRBV29-1 with TRBJ1-1; D unclear. CDR1 and CDR2 from the germline V gene are SQVTM and ANQGSEA. This CDR3 comprises 12 residues. Deletions cut 8 bases from V and 1 base from J, with 11 bases between. The CDR3 DNA is TGCAGCTTTCTCAGGCAGAACACTGAAGCTTTCTTT. It is translated as CSFLRQNTEAFF. Supplemented by reference TRBV29-1 and TRBJ1-1, the full variable domain reads SAVISQKPSRDICQRGTSLTIQCQVDSQVTMMFWYRQQPGQSLTLIATANQGSEATYESGFVIDKFPISRPNLTFSTLTVSNMSPEDSSIYLCSFLRQNTEAFFGQGTRLTVV.